These 16 T cell receptor beta chains came from one sample sequenced in a study of identical twins. From the 5' RACE reads, TCRdb called clonotypes with MiXCR, one entry per CDR3 protein. The sample yields approximately 600,000 distinct CDR3 sequences, around a tenth seen once. This same sample was also taken into another study, of yellow fever vaccine responses in identical twins.

Sequencing was performed on PBMCs. All receptors come from a young woman in good health.

The rearrangement joins TRBV20-1 to TRBJ2-7; TRBD1 aligns across 9 bases. Germline lookup yields CDR1 DFQATT and CDR2 SNEGSKA (reference sequence). The J segment lost 3 bases and the V segment lost 2 bases, leaving 11 bases of the junction unmatched. The CDR3 length is 16 residues. The CDR3 reads CSARLAGTGRLYEQYF. The CDR3 nucleotides read TGCAGTGCTAGACTTGCCGGGACAGGGAGACTCTACGAGCAGTACTTC.

This clonotype was seen a handful of times. The rearrangement links TRBV5-1 to TRBJ1-1, with D possibly matching TRBD1 (5 bases). The ends were cut back, 0 bases at V and 3 bases at J, with 12 bases in the middle. The CDR3 sequence is 15 residues long. CDR1 SGHRS and CDR2 YFSETQ come from the germline V gene. CDR3 nucleotides: TGCGCCAGCAGCTTGGGGTCGGGGGGGGACACTGAAGCTTTCTTT. It encodes CASSLGSGGDTEAFF. The full variable domain, with the rest looked up from reference TRBV5-1 and TRBJ1-1, is KAGVTQTPRYLIKTRGQQVTLSCSPISGHRSVSWYQQTPGQGLQFLFEYFSETQRNKGNFPGRFSGRQFSNSRSEMNVSTLELGDSALYLCASSLGSGGDTEAFFGQGTRLTVV.

The chain combines TRBV5-1 with TRBJ2-1, with D tentatively TRBD2 (6 bases). The CDR3 has 15 amino acids. Between the trimmed V and J ends, which lost 0 bases and 7 bases, there was a span of 14 bases. Germline V gives CDR1 SGHRS, CDR2 YFSETQ. The CDR3 loop is CASSLAPTSANEQFF. CDR3 bases: TGCGCCAGCAGCTTGGCCCCGACTAGTGCTAATGAGCAGTTCTTC.

The table lists this clonotype with a few counts. CDR3: CASSPDRGVWETQYF. In nucleotides, the CDR3 is TGTGCCAGCAGTCCCGACAGGGGGGTGTGGGAGACCCAGTACTTC. The rearrangement uses TRBV12-3 or TRBV12-4 and TRBJ2-5; TRBD1 matches 9 bases. This CDR3 region has 15 residues. V dropped 5 bases and J dropped 5; count of bases not matched to a gene: 9.

There are a few counts of this clonotype. This sequence joins TRBV11-2 and TRBJ2-1; TRBD2 matches at 8 bases. Trimming at V came to 7 bases and at J to 9 bases, leaving 11 bases not matched to a gene. CDR3 length: 14 amino acids. The germline V gene encodes CDR1 SGHAT and CDR2 FQNNGV. Written as DNA, the CDR3 is TGTGCCAGCATCTCGGGAGGGCTTAGGGGTGAGCAGTTCTTC. Amino acid sequence: CASISGGLRGEQFF.

The CDR3 DNA follows: TGTGCCAGCAGTTTGGACAGCTTCACAGATACGCAGTATTTT. Protein: CASSLDSFTDTQYF. The chain combines TRBV12-3 or TRBV12-4 with TRBJ2-3; tentatively, D is TRBD1 (6 bases). The V gene lost 3 bases and the J gene lost 2 bases, with 9 bases spanning the gap. The CDR3 runs 14 residues.

The rearrangement links TRBV11-1 to TRBJ2-1; TRBD2 might be the D (6 bases). The CDR3 loop spans 18 amino acids. V lost 8 bases and J lost 2, with 25 bases in between. CDR1 and CDR2 from the germline V gene are SGHAT and FQDESV (reference sequence). CDR3 sequence (DNA): TGTGCCAGCGGCACTGTTGGAGGGAAAAAAAACCCCTACAATGAGCAGTTCTTC. This encodes CASGTVGGKKNPYNEQFF.

The chain recombines TRBV5-5 with TRBJ2-7; TRBD2 matches at 10 bases. Unmatched junction bases numbered 7, after V lost 4 bases and J lost 6 bases. The CDR3 length is 14 residues. CDR1 is SGHKS and CDR2 is YYEKEE in the germline V gene (reference sequence). The CDR3 coding sequence is TGTGCCAGCAGCGTCACCGGGACTAGCGTCGAGCAGTACTTC. It translates to CASSVTGTSVEQYF.

This clonotype was recorded a few times. The chain links TRBV7-2 to TRBJ1-4, with a possible D match to TRBD1 (5 bases). V lost 2 bases and J lost 6, with 10 bases in between. The CDR3 sequence is 14 residues long. Germline CDR1 is SGHTA and CDR2 is FQGNSA. CDR3 residues: CASSLLGPDEKLFF. The CDR3 coding sequence is TGTGCCAGCAGCTTATTGGGACCGGATGAAAAACTGTTTTTT.

V usage is TRBV12-3 or TRBV12-4 and J usage is TRBJ2-2, with D perhaps being TRBD1 or TRBD2 (5 bases each). Trimming removed 6 bases at V and 4 bases at J, with 15 bases between. CDR3 length: 15 amino acids. The CDR3 nucleotides are TGTGCCAGCAGCCCTGTGGGGGTCCTCACCGGGGAGCTGTTTTTT. Amino acid sequence: CASSPVGVLTGELFF.

In this sample, this clonotype turned up many times. The CDR3 DNA reads as TGTGCCAGCAGCTTGGGCCGGGGAAGAGTCTACAATGAGCAGTTCTTC. It encodes CASSLGRGRVYNEQFF. The chain carries TRBV11-2 and TRBJ2-1; possible D gene TRBD2, 5 bases. Germline V CDR1 and CDR2: SGHAT, FQNNGV. The CDR3 spans 16 residues. V lost 3 bases, J lost 3 bases, and 15 bases lay in between.

V gene TRBV2 combines with J gene TRBJ2-3; TRBD2 might be the D (5 bases). V gave up 6 bases and J gave up 6 bases, with 16 bases separating them. Germline V gene lookup returns CDR1 SNHLY and CDR2 FYNNEI. This CDR3 contains 14 residues. CDR3 sequence (DNA): TGTGCCAGCAGCCGCGACTTGACTAAGGATACGCAGTATTTT. This encodes CASSRDLTKDTQYF.

This clonotype was recorded many times. The CDR3 DNA reads as TGCGCCAGCAGCCAAGATCACAACCCCTACAATGAGCAGTTCTTC. Its protein product is CASSQDHNPYNEQFF. The chain couples TRBV4-3 to TRBJ2-1, with D uncertain. Trimming cost V 0 bases and J 2 bases, with 8 bases left between them. The CDR3 is made up of 15 amino acids. Germline assignment: CDR1 LGHNA and CDR2 YSLEER.

This chain links TRBV6-5 with TRBJ2-7; a weak D match, TRBD1 (7 bases). This CDR3 region has 11 residues. Per germline, CDR1 MNHEY and CDR2 SVGAGI. V shed 2 bases and J shed 10 bases, with 9 bases lying between them. The CDR3 loop is CASSYQGGQYF. CDR3 sequence (DNA): TGTGCCAGCAGTTACCAGGGGGGACAGTACTTC.

This clonotype has just a few counts. Written as DNA, the CDR3 is TGTGCCATCAGGTACGACGGAGCCGCGAATTCACCCCTCCACTTT. Translation: CAIRYDGAANSPLHF. V gene TRBV10-3 combines with J gene TRBJ1-6; the D is unclear. Per germline, CDR1 ENHRY and CDR2 SYGVKD. The V end lost 6 bases, the J end lost 7 bases, and 16 bases lay between the germline ends. The length of the CDR3 is 15 residues.

This clonotype was seen a few times. The chain recombines TRBV7-9 with TRBJ2-7; D call uncertain. Germline V gene sequence: CDR1 SEHNR, CDR2 FQNEAQ (reference sequence). With 2 bases removed from V and 6 bases from J, the gap between germline ends came to 17 bases. The CDR3 has 15 residues. The CDR3 DNA reads TGTGCCAGCAGCTTAATCGACGGAGCCACCTCCGAGCAGTACTTC. Translation: CASSLIDGATSEQYF.